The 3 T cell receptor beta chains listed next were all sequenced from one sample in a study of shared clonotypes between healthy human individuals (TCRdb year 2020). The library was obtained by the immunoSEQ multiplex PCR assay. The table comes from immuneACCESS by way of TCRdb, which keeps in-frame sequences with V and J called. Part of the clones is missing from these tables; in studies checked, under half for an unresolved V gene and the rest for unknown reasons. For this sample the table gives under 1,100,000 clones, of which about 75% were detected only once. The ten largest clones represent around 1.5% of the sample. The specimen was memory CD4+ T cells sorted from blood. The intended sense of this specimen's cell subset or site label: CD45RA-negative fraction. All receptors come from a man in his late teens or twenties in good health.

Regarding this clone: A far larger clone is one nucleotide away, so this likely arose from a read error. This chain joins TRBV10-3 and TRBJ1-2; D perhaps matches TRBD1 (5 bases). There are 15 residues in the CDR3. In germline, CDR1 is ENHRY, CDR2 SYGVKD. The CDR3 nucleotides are TGTGCCATCAGTGAGGGGACCGAACCTAACTATGGCTACGCCTTC. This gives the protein CAISEGTEPNYGYAF.

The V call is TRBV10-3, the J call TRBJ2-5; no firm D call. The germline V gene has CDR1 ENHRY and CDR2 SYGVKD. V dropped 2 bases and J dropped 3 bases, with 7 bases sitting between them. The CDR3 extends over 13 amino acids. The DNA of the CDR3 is TGTGCCATCAGTGAGGGGGAAGAAGAGACCCAGTACTTC. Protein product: CAISEGEEETQYF.

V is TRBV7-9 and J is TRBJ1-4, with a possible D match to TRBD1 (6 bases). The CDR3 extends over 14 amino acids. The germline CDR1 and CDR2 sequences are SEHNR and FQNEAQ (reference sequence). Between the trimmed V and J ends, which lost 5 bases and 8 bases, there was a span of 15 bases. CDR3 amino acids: CASSRKGDGEKLFF. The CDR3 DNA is TGTGCCAGCAGCAGGAAGGGGGACGGAGAAAAACTGTTTTTT.